This T cell receptor (beta chain) was sequenced during a study of CD8 T cells in ankylosing spondylitis. Trimming removed 3 bases from V and 3 bases from J, with 18 bases in between. Germline CDR1 is KGHDR and CDR2 is SFDVKD. This CDR3 is built from 17 residues. With respect to this clonotype: Its specificity is not known.

Findings of the study overall: Clones tied to disease were said to be significantly enriched in matched ankylosing spondylitis synovial fluid.

TCRdb used MiXCR to reprocess the 5' RACE reads, holding one entry per CDR3 protein. The sample lists roughly 280,000 distinct CDR3 sequences; 20% were seen once. This rearrangement joins TRBV24-1 to TRBJ2-3; possibly TRBD1 for D (5 bases). The receptor comes from a male donor with ankylosing spondylitis or in good health (not recorded which). The sample taken for sequencing was blood, either unsorted or a sorted T cell fraction (not recorded which). The CDR3 loop reads CATSDPLRGSGTDTQYF. The CDR3 nucleotides read TGTGCCACCAGTGATCCGCTTAGGGGCTCCGGGACAGATACGCAGTATTTT.